Below, 14 T cell receptor beta chains from the same sample are listed, as sequenced in a study of blood T cell repertoires in COVID-19 (dated by TCRdb to about 2020). The method behind the library was the immunoSEQ multiplex PCR assay. The immuneACCESS repertoire file appears here via TCRdb, limited to in-frame rearrangements. These files lack a portion of the clones; in checked studies, under half of the deficit traces to unresolved V genes, and the cause of the others is not known. In all, the sample holds 100,000 to 150,000 clones, and roughly 80% of those were seen once. About a sixth of the sample lies in the top ten. Sequencing used peripheral blood. The receptor set was obtained from a woman between 50 and 59 years old with acute or convalescent COVID-19.

The rearrangement links TRBV5-8 to TRBJ1-3; possible D gene TRBD1, 5 bases. Deletions cut 2 bases from V and 2 bases from J, with 17 bases between. Germline CDR1 SGHTS, CDR2 YDEGEE. This CDR3 comprises 17 residues. The CDR3 DNA is TGTGCCAGCAGCTTTCCCCCCGGGGGTACCCCTGGAAACACCATATATTTT. It is translated as CASSFPPGGTPGNTIYF.

The chain joins TRBV7-2 to TRBJ2-2; TRBD2 matches 11 bases. This CDR3 has 16 residues. Germline-derived CDR1 and CDR2 are SGHTA and FQGNSA. Germline trimming cut 4 bases from V and 2 bases from J; bases unmatched to any gene: 3. CDR3 bases: TGTGCCAGCAGCTATAGCGGGGGGGCTAACACCGGGGAGCTGTTTTTT. Amino acid sequence: CASSYSGGANTGELFF.

V usage is TRBV5-1 and J usage is TRBJ2-1; TRBD2 matches at 15 bases. V lost 3 bases to trimming and J lost 1 base; unmatched junction nucleotides: 8. The CDR3 has 19 residues. Germline V CDR1 and CDR2: SGHRS, YFSETQ. CDR3 DNA: TGCGCCAGCAGCTCCGGACTAGCGGGGGGGCCTAAATCCTACAATGAGCAGTTCTTC. As protein: CASSSGLAGGPKSYNEQFF.

The rearrangement uses TRBV11-2 and TRBJ2-7; D is perhaps TRBD1 (5 bases). The CDR3 is made up of 13 amino acids. Between the trimmed V and J ends, which lost 0 bases and 5 bases, there was a span of 8 bases. Looked up from germline, CDR1 is SGHAT and CDR2 is FQNNGV. The CDR3 loop reads CASSLDRGNEQYF. CDR3 in DNA: TGTGCCAGCAGCTTAGATAGGGGAAACGAGCAGTACTTC.

The chain uses TRBV25-1 and TRBJ1-1; weak D call: TRBD1 (5 bases). The V gene lost 5 bases and the J gene lost 1 base, with 20 bases spanning the gap. The CDR3 extends over 17 amino acids. CDR1 and CDR2 from the germline V gene are MGHDK and SYGVNS. CDR3 coding DNA: TGTGCCAGCAGTCCCAAAACCGCCGGGGGAGGGAACACTGAAGCTTTCTTT. This codes for CASSPKTAGGGNTEAFF.

The J gene is TRBJ1-2, the V gene TRBV19, with a possible D match to TRBD1 (5 bases). The ends were cut back, 3 bases at V and 6 bases at J, with 20 bases in the middle. The CDR3 runs 16 residues. Germline assignment: CDR1 LNHDA and CDR2 SQIVND (reference sequence). The CDR3 protein is CASSILREAGRNGYTF. In DNA form, the CDR3 reads TGTGCCAGTAGTATCCTCCGGGAGGCAGGGCGTAATGGCTACACCTTC.

This sequence joins TRBV5-1 and TRBJ1-3; 8 nucleotides line up with TRBD1. V trimming: 5 bases; J trimming: 8 bases; junction bases outside the gene matches: 6. Germline assignment: CDR1 SGHRS and CDR2 YFSETQ. The length of the CDR3 is 13 residues. The CDR3 here is CASSTGGLDTIYF. DNA for the CDR3: TGCGCCAGCAGTACAGGGGGGCTTGACACCATATATTTT.

The CDR3 sequence: CASSQDFVTGSYEQYF. CDR3 nucleotide sequence: TGTGCCAGCAGCCAAGATTTTGTGACAGGGTCCTACGAGCAGTACTTC. The chain employs TRBV14 and TRBJ2-7; 7 nucleotides match TRBD1. Trimming cost V 0 bases and J 1 base; bases outside gene matches: 6. The length of the CDR3 is 16 residues. Germline V gives CDR1 SGHDN, CDR2 FVKESK.

V usage is TRBV12-3 or TRBV12-4 and J usage is TRBJ1-4; 7 bases map to TRBD1. This CDR3 region has 12 residues. V lost 8 bases, J lost 11 bases, and 8 bases stayed unmatched. The CDR3 region is CASGDRVWKLFF. CDR3 DNA: TGTGCCAGCGGTGACAGGGTTTGGAAACTGTTTTTT.

The gene calls are TRBV2 and TRBJ2-3; 7 bases line up with TRBD2. With 8 bases clipped from V and 2 bases from J, the junction kept 4 bases outside the gene matches. CDR3 length: 13 amino acids. Germline-derived CDR1 and CDR2 are SNHLY and FYNNEI. The CDR3 protein is CASRDYYTDTQYF. In nucleotides, the CDR3 is TGTGCCAGCCGGGACTATTACACAGATACGCAGTATTTT. Filled out from reference TRBV2 and TRBJ2-3, the complete variable domain reads EPEVTQTPSHQVTQMGQEVILRCVPISNHLYFYWYRQILGQKVEFLVSFYNNEISEKSEIFDDQFSVERPDGSNFTLKIRSTKLEDSAMYFCASRDYYTDTQYFGPGTRLTVL.

The gene calls are TRBV28 and TRBJ1-2; 9 nucleotides align to TRBD1. The CDR3 consists of 15 residues. Trimming removed 5 bases from V and 1 base from J; junction bases left unmatched: 5. CDR1 and CDR2 (germline): MDHEN, SYDVKM. The CDR3 loop is CASSPGTGYNYGYTF. The CDR3 DNA reads as TGTGCCAGCAGTCCAGGGACAGGGTATAACTATGGCTACACCTTC.

In this sample, this clone turned up a few times. The rearrangement joins TRBV2 to TRBJ1-6, with D perhaps matching TRBD1 (6 bases). Germline CDR1 and CDR2: SNHLY and FYNNEI. This CDR3 comprises 16 residues. The V end lost 7 bases, the J end lost 10 bases, and 23 bases lay between the germline ends. The CDR3 spells CASTQTVGQRNSPLHF. For the CDR3, the DNA is TGTGCCAGCACTCAAACAGTTGGACAGCGAAACTCACCCCTCCACTTT.

The chain joins TRBV27 to TRBJ1-4; D gene ambiguous. V lost 3 bases, J lost 8 bases, and 10 bases lay in between. The CDR3 spans 13 residues. CDR1 MNHEY and CDR2 SMNVEV come from the germline V gene (reference sequence). CDR3 protein: CASSLFLSEKLFF. The DNA of the CDR3 is TGTGCCAGCAGTTTGTTTTTGAGCGAAAAACTGTTTTTT.

The chain joins TRBV18 to TRBJ2-2; a weak D match, TRBD2 (5 bases). The germline V and J ends were trimmed by 2 bases and 9 bases, with 10 bases remaining between them. Germline CDR1 reads KGHSH; CDR2 reads LQKENI. The CDR3 runs 13 residues. CDR3 region: CASSPRENRELFF. Written as DNA, the CDR3 is TGTGCCAGCTCACCAAGGGAGAATCGGGAGCTGTTTTTT.